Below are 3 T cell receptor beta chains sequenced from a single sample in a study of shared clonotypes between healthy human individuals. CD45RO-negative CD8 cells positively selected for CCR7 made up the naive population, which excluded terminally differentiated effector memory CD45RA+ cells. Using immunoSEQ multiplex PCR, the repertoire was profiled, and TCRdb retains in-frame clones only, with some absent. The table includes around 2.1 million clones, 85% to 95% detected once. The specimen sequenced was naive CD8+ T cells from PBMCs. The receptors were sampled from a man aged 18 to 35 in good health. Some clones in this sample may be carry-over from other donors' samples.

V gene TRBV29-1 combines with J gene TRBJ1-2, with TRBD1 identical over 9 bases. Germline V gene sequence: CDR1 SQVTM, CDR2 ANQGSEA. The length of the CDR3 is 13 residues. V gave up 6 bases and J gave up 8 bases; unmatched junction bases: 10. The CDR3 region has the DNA TGCAGCGTGGATATTACAGGGGGCCGCGGCTACACCTTC. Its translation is CSVDITGGRGYTF.

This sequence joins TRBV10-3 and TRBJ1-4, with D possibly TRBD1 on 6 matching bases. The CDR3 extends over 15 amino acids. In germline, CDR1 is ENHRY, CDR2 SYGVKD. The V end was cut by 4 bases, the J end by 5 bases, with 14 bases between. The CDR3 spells CAISGNRAPNEKLFF. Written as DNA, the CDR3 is TGTGCCATCAGTGGAAACAGGGCCCCCAATGAAAAACTGTTTTTT.

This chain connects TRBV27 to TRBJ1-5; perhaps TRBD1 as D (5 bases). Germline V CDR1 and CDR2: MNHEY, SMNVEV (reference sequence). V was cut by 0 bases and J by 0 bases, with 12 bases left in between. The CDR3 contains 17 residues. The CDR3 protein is CASSLSGEFYSNQPQHF. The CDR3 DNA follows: TGTGCCAGCAGTTTATCAGGGGAATTCTATAGCAATCAGCCCCAGCATTTT.